This TCR beta chain came from a study of blood T cell repertoires in COVID-19. Exposed enrollees encountered a COVID-19 case at some point within 2 weeks before study entry. The germline gives CDR1 SGHVS, CDR2 FQNEAQ. The V and J ends lost 5 bases and 2 bases, in that order; junction bases with no gene match: 0. The length of the CDR3 is 13 residues. Per the authors' pipeline: Estimates of nucleated cell counts were drawn from the amplification of reference gene primers. Clones were read by immunoSEQ multiplex PCR, and TCRdb kept only the in-frame ones, dropping some. V and J calls and clone size are given by that table; D and trimming were obtained from the DNA. The data show 350,000 to 450,000 clones, about 88% seen once.

The material sequenced was PBMCs or T cells enriched from blood (not recorded which). This chain connects TRBV7-8 to TRBJ2-7; TRBD1 matches at 10 bases. The receptor was derived from a woman aged 18-35 years who had been exposed to COVID-19. The CDR3 DNA sequence: TGTGCCAGCAGCGGGACAGGGGCCTACGAGCAGTACTTC. Translated, it gives CASSGTGAYEQYF.